This TCR beta chain was sequenced during a study of OX40 agonist ivuxolimab in advanced cancers. For the study at large: Patients in the trial were receiving intravenous ivuxolimab every 2 weeks, at doses of 0.01 to 10 mg/kg. Enrolled patients in dose escalation had cancers that were hepatocellular carcinoma, melanoma, renal cell or head and neck cancer. Study-wide results and caveats: Low normalized T-cell clonal expansion also characterized some of the nonresponders. Antigen specificity of clonally expanded peripheral T cells was not established.

Here immunoSEQ multiplex PCR was the method, and the copy in TCRdb shows in-frame clones only, minus some. The data show about 55,000 clones, approximately 84% seen once. This CDR3 comprises 14 residues. The germline gives CDR1 SGHRS, CDR2 YFSETQ. Trimming left V 1 base short and J 4 bases short, with 9 bases between. This clone came up a few times. Its antigen remains unknown. The sequence came from an adult with an advanced solid tumor such as melanoma, head and neck, liver or kidney cancer. V usage is TRBV5-1 and J usage is TRBJ1-3; no firm D call. The starting material was CD4+ or CD8+ T cells sorted from blood, obtained in a trial of the OX40 agonist ivuxolimab. The CDR3 DNA is TGCGCCAGCAGCTTGTCTAATGGGGGAAACACCATATATTTT. It encodes CASSLSNGGNTIYF.